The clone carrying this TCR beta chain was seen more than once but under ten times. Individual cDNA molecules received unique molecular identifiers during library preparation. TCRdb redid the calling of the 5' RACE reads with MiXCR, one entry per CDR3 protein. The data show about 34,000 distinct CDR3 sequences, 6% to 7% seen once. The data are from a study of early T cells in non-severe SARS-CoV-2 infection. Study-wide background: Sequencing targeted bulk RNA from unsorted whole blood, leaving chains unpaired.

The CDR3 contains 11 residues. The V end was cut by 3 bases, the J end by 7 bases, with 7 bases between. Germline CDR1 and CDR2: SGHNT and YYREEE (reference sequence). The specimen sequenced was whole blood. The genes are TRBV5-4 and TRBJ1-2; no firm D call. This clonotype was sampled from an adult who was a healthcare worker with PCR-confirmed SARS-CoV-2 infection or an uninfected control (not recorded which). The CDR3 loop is CASSSDVGYTF. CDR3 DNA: TGTGCCAGCAGCTCTGACGTTGGCTACACCTTC. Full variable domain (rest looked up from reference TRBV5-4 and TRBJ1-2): ETGVTQSPTHLIKTRGQQVTLRCSSQSGHNTVSWYQQALGQGPQFIFQYYREEENGRGNFPPRFSGLQFPNYSSELNVNALELDDSALYLCASSSDVGYTFGSGTRLTVV.